A single sample gave rise to the 7 T cell receptor beta chains below, sequenced in a study of chemoradiotherapy in HPV16-positive cancers. The method was immunoSEQ multiplex PCR; TCRdb's version includes in-frame clones alone and lacks a portion of them. The table lists about 22,000 clones, about nine tenths of them singletons. The sequences come from blood, collected from a patient who underwent chemoradiotherapy. These receptor sequences come from a human donor with HPV-associated anogenital cancer.

J is TRBJ1-5 and V is TRBV11-2; unclear D gene. Germline V gene lookup returns CDR1 SGHAT and CDR2 FQNNGV. Between the trimmed V and J ends, which lost 0 bases and 1 base, there was a span of 10 bases. This CDR3 is 16 amino acids long. CDR3 loop: CASSLEGSWSNQPQHF. For the CDR3, the DNA is TGTGCCAGCAGCTTAGAGGGGAGTTGGAGCAATCAGCCCCAGCATTTT.

This clone was seen once. This chain joins TRBV5-6 and TRBJ2-3; possibly TRBD2 for D (5 bases). The germline CDR1 and CDR2 sequences are SGHDT and YYEEEE. The V and J ends lost 0 bases and 3 bases respectively, with 5 bases between them. CDR3 length: 13 residues. CDR3 in DNA: TGTGCCAGCAGCTTGGGCGGGACAGATACGCAGTATTTT. Protein product: CASSLGGTDTQYF.

This clone appeared a single time. This chain connects TRBV25-1 to TRBJ1-1; TRBD1 aligns across 8 bases. From germline, CDR1 is MGHDK and CDR2 SYGVNS. The CDR3 has 15 residues. V lost 3 bases, J lost 6 bases, and 9 bases stayed unmatched. CDR3 DNA sequence: TGTGCCAGCAGTGATCGGACAGGGAGGGTCGCTGAAGCTTTCTTT. Its translation is CASSDRTGRVAEAFF.

This chain joins TRBV29-1 and TRBJ2-1; D remains ambiguous. Looked up from germline, CDR1 is SQVTM and CDR2 is ANQGSEA. V lost 8 bases and J 4 bases, leaving 12 bases between the germline ends. The CDR3 is 12 residues long. CDR3 DNA: TGCAGCTCCGAGGCGGTTTACAATGAGCAGTTCTTC. It codes for CSSEAVYNEQFF.

This clone has just one count. V usage is TRBV4-3 and J usage is TRBJ1-2, with D perhaps matching TRBD1 (5 bases). Germline V gene sequence: CDR1 LGHNA, CDR2 YSLEER. V lost 1 base to trimming and J lost 2 bases, with 11 bases between them. This CDR3 is built from 15 residues. CDR3 nucleotide sequence: TGCGCCAGCAGCCAAGGGGTGGGGGAGAACTATGGCTACACCTTC. The encoded protein is CASSQGVGENYGYTF.

This rearrangement joins TRBV5-5 to TRBJ2-5; D tentatively reads TRBD1 or TRBD2 (5 bases each). V shed 0 bases and J shed 0 bases, with 12 bases lying between them. The CDR3 runs to 16 residues. The germline V gene encodes CDR1 SGHKS and CDR2 YYEKEE (reference sequence). This chain's CDR3 is CASSLVGTAYQETQYF. The CDR3 DNA reads as TGTGCCAGCAGCTTGGTGGGGACCGCGTACCAAGAGACCCAGTACTTC.

This chain connects TRBV6-5 to TRBJ2-7; D might be TRBD1 (6 bases). Germline lookup yields CDR1 MNHEY and CDR2 SVGAGI. V was clipped by 4 bases and J by 5 bases, with 12 bases between them. This CDR3 is built from 13 residues. The DNA of the CDR3 is TGTGCCAGCAGTTCCCAGGGGCTGGACGAGCAGTACTTC. Protein sequence: CASSSQGLDEQYF.